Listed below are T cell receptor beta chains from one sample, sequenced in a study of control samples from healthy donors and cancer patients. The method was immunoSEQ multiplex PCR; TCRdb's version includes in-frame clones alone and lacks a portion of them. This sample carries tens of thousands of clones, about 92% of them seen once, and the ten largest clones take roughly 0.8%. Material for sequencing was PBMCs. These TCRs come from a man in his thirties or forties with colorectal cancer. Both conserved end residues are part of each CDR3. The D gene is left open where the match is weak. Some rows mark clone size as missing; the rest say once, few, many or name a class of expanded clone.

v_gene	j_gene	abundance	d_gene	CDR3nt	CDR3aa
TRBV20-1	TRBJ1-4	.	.	TGCAGTGCAAACAGGGAGCACAAACTGTTTTTT	CSANREHKLFF
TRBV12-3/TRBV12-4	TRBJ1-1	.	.	TGTGCCAGCAGTCAACACACTGAAGCTTTCTTT	CASSQHTEAFF
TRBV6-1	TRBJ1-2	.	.	TGTGCCAGCAGTGAATTCGGGTACATGTATGGCTACACCTTC	CASSEFGYMYGYTF
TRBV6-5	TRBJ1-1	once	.	TGTGCCAGCAGTCCCGGGCAGGCAAGCGGTAGGGCTTTCTTT	CASSPGQASGRAFF
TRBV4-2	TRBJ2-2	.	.	TGTGCCAGCAGCCAAGAAGGCCGAGGGGGTGGCACCGGGGAGCTGTTTTTT	CASSQEGRGGGTGELFF
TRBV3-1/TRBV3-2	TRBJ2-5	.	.	TGTGCCAGCAGCCACCAACAAGAGACCCAGTACTTC	CASSHQQETQYF
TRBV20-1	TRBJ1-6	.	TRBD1	TGCAGTGCTAGTCCAGGGGGCGCGTGGAATTCACCCCTCCACTTT	CSASPGGAWNSPLHF
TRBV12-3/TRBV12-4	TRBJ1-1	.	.	TGTGCCAGCAGTCCCGAGGGCGGGAGGGCTTTCTTT	CASSPEGGRAFF
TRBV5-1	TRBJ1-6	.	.	TGCGCCAGCAGCTTGGCGGGGGATAATTCACCCCTCCACTTT	CASSLAGDNSPLHF
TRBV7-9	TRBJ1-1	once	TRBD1	TGTGCCAGCAGCACCCCGGACAGGGGGAAATGGGGCACTGAAGCTTTCTTT	CASSTPDRGKWGTEAFF
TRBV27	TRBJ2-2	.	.	TGTGCCACCGCAATATTGACAGGACGATACACCGGGGAGCTGTTTTTT	CATAILTGRYTGELFF
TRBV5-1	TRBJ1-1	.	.	TGCGCCAGCAGCCTTGATTCGGGTAACACTGAAGCTTTCTTT	CASSLDSGNTEAFF
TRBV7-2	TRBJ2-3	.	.	TGTGCCAGCAGCTTAACCAGGGATCAGATAGGAGATACGCAGTATTTT	CASSLTRDQIGDTQYF
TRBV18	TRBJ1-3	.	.	TGTGCCAGCTCACCGTTGGACAGAGGGCATTACGGAAACACCATATATTTT	CASSPLDRGHYGNTIYF
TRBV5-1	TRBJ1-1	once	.	TGCGCCAGCAGCTTGATCCAGGACACTGAAGCTTTCTTT	CASSLIQDTEAFF
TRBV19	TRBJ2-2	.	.	TGTGCCAGTAGTAAAGTTGGGCTAGCTGGCACCGGGGAGCTGTTTTTT	CASSKVGLAGTGELFF
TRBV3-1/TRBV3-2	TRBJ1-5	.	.	TGTGCCAGCAAATCCCTTCAGGGGTTAAGCAATCAGCCCCAGCATTTT	CASKSLQGLSNQPQHF
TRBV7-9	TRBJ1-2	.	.	TGTGCCAGCAGCTTCACAGATAACTATGGCTACACCTTC	CASSFTDNYGYTF
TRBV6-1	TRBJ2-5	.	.	TGTGCCAGCAGTGAAGCACCCTACAGGAGACAAGAGACCCAGTACTTC	CASSEAPYRRQETQYF
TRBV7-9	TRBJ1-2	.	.	TGTGCCAGCAGCTTAAGTCAGGGCTATGGCTACACCTTC	CASSLSQGYGYTF
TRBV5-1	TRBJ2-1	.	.	TGCGCCAGCAGCTTGCGGCCCAGGGTAGGGTACAATGAGCAGTTCTTC	CASSLRPRVGYNEQFF
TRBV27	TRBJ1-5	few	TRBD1	TGTGCCAGCAGCAGAGATCCGGGACAGGGGGCAAGGCAGCCCCAGCATTTT	CASSRDPGQGARQPQHF
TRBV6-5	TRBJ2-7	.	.	TGTGCCAGCAGTCCACACCAAAACTCCTACGAGCAGTACTTC	CASSPHQNSYEQYF
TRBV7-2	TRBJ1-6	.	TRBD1	TGTGCCAGCAGCAGGACAGGGGACCCTGTGAATTCACCCCTCCACTTT	CASSRTGDPVNSPLHF